This TCR beta chain was observed in a study of T cell changes during pregnancy in multiple sclerosis. On this clone itself: One end of the junction fails to match germline, which may point to a read error.

Germline V gives CDR1 LNHDA, CDR2 SQIVND (reference sequence). The CDR3 loop spans 14 amino acids. Profiled with immunoSEQ multiplex PCR; TCRdb holds only in-frame clones, not every one. The table includes about 47,000 clones, around 92% detected once. This chain uses TRBV19 with TRBJ1-5, with TRBD1 matching 7 bases. Here the sequenced sample was peripheral blood, taken after pregnancy. This TCR came from a female donor with multiple sclerosis, enrolled in a pregnancy study. CDR3 residues: CASSLEGGSQPQHF. The CDR3, as DNA: TGTGCCAGTAGTTTAGAAGGGGGCTCTCAGCCCCAGCATTTT.